This TCR beta chain was identified during a study of beta chain features in type 1 diabetes. Across the whole study: Cells sorted and examined across all samples totaled more than 90,000,000.

All of the isolated RNA was reverse transcribed, so expressed TCRB transcripts were sequenced. Produced via immunoSEQ multiplex PCR; TCRdb's table is partial and in-frame only. This sample carries around 120,000 clones, 17% of them seen once, and the ten largest clones take 2.6%. In this sample, this clone turned up a few times. Its cognate antigen is unknown. Regarding the study as a whole: TCRB CDR3 length was moderately but significantly reduced in all four CD4+ subsets of Type 1 diabetes patients.

Germline V gene data show CDR1 as GTSNPN and CDR2 as SVGIG (reference sequence). The CDR3 loop spans 13 amino acids. This chain uses TRBV30 with TRBJ2-5; D is unresolved. The end of the DNA fits TRBJ2-7 better, so the J call may be wrong. This TCR came from a man between 18 and 35 years old with type 1 diabetes. Sequencing input: central memory CD4+ T cells from blood. The CDR3 protein is CAWSRLTTYEQYF. The CDR3 DNA follows: TGTGCCTGGAGTCGTCTGACCACCTACGAGCAGTACTTC.